Given below is one T cell receptor beta chain in context. It differs at one base from a far larger clone, so likely a read error. This sample also contains other DNA sequences that code for the same CDR3. Trimming took off 6 bases at V and 6 bases at J, with 18 bases between the two ends. The CDR3 sequence is 14 residues long. Germline V gives CDR1 MNHNY, CDR2 SVGAGI (reference sequence). Sequencing used immunoSEQ multiplex PCR; TCRdb keeps in-frame clones, though not all of them. The table lists more than 900,000 clones, more than 75% of them singletons. This record comes from a study of shared clonotypes between healthy human individuals.

The chain combines TRBV6-6 with TRBJ2-7, with D tentatively TRBD2 (5 bases). Sample: memory CD4+ T cells from PBMCs. The subset is: CD45RA-negative fraction. This clonotype was sampled from a young man in good health. Some clones in this sample may be carry-over from other donors' samples. The CDR3 sequence: CASSPARGIVEQYF. Written as DNA, the CDR3 is TGTGCCAGCAGCCCTGCTAGAGGGATCGTCGAGCAGTACTTC.